What follows are 11 T cell receptor beta chains derived from one specimen sequenced in a study of T cells in Graves' hyperthyroidism and ophthalmopathy. Authors of the study amplified TCR beta CDR3 regions from RNA transcripts. Initially, a first-round RT-PCR of the TCR CDR3 employed the HTBI primer set. TCRdb ran MiXCR on the multiplex PCR reads and lists one entry per CDR3 protein. The sample records about 590,000 distinct CDR3 sequences, 15% to 18% being singletons. Sequenced sample: blood. These receptors were collected from a woman between 25 and 40 years old with Graves' hyperthyroidism.

CDR3 in amino acids: CASSYGLAGGVGETQYF. The CDR3 nucleotides read TGTGCCAGCAGTTATGGTCTAGCGGGAGGTGTAGGGGAGACCCAGTACTTC. This chain uses TRBV6-5 with TRBJ2-5; TRBD2 matches at 11 bases. V was pared by 3 bases and J by 5 bases, with 11 bases of the junction left unmatched. The V gene's germline CDR1 is MNHEY and CDR2 SVGAGI. The CDR3 contains 17 residues.

This clonotype was seen at least ten times. CDR3 amino acids: CASSLTDTGEQYF. CDR3 nucleotides: TGTGCCAGCAGCTTAACTGATACGGGAGAGCAGTACTTC. The rearrangement uses TRBV7-3 and TRBJ2-7; perhaps TRBD2 as D (5 bases). Germline loops: CDR1 SGHTA, CDR2 FQGTGA. V was cut by 0 bases and J by 7 bases, with 10 bases left in between. The CDR3 length is 13 residues.

V is TRBV19 and J is TRBJ2-7; no reliable D call. This CDR3 contains 13 residues. Trimming took 6 bases from V and 3 from J, leaving 12 bases between them. In germline, CDR1 is LNHDA, CDR2 SQIVND (reference sequence). This CDR3 is CASSRVSSYEQYF. The CDR3, as DNA: TGTGCCAGTAGCAGAGTGTCGAGCTACGAGCAGTACTTC.

This clonotype was counted a few times. The genes are TRBV13 and TRBJ2-7, with D possibly being TRBD1 (6 bases). The V and J ends lost 3 bases and 2 bases respectively, with 17 bases between them. Germline V CDR1 and CDR2: PRHDT, FYEKMQ (reference sequence). The CDR3 extends over 16 amino acids. The chain's CDR3 is CASSFTGTQLTYEQYF. DNA for the CDR3: TGTGCCAGCAGCTTTACCGGGACACAACTAACCTACGAGCAGTACTTC.

This clonotype has a handful of counts. The chain couples TRBV3-1 to TRBJ2-2, with D hard to call. Trimming took off 2 bases at V and 4 bases at J, with 5 bases between the two ends. CDR3 size: 13 residues. Germline CDR1 is LGHDT and CDR2 is YNNKEL (reference sequence). The CDR3 nucleotides read TGTGCCAGCAGCCAACAACGCACCGGGGAGCTGTTTTTT. Amino acids: CASSQQRTGELFF.

This clonotype was detected ten times or more. This sequence joins TRBV2 and TRBJ2-1; TRBD2 is a possible D gene (6 bases). Germline V CDR1 and CDR2: SNHLY, FYNNEI. The CDR3 has 15 amino acids. Trimming took 7 bases from V and 7 from J, leaving 20 bases between them. CDR3 amino acids: CASKLGLLPGNEQFF. CDR3 in DNA: TGTGCCAGCAAGCTGGGACTTCTCCCGGGTAATGAGCAGTTCTTC.

This chain connects TRBV6-1 to TRBJ2-3; unclear D gene. This CDR3 is 14 amino acids long. The germline CDR1 and CDR2 sequences are MNHNS and SASEGT. Trimming pared 3 bases from V and 5 bases from J, leaving 12 bases between. The CDR3 sequence: CASSETWAGDTQYF. The DNA for the CDR3 is TGTGCCAGCAGTGAGACTTGGGCTGGAGATACGCAGTATTTT.

The J gene is TRBJ1-6, the V gene TRBV27; 8 bases agree with TRBD1. The germline V gene encodes CDR1 MNHEY and CDR2 SMNVEV (reference sequence). The CDR3 runs 16 residues. J gave up 6 bases and V 5 bases, and 9 bases lay outside the gene matches. In DNA, the CDR3 is TGTGCCAGCAGTCTACGGACAGGGAGTTCTAATTCACCCCTCCACTTT. It specifies CASSLRTGSSNSPLHF.

The V call is TRBV4-3, the J call TRBJ2-7, with D possibly matching TRBD2 (5 bases). CDR1 is LGHNA, CDR2 YSLEER, per germline. The ends were cut back, 4 bases at V and 5 bases at J, with 15 bases in the middle. This CDR3 is 14 amino acids long. The chain's CDR3 is CASSPSRGSNEQYF. The CDR3, as DNA: TGCGCCAGCAGCCCCTCTCGAGGGAGTAACGAGCAGTACTTC.

A few counts support this clonotype. The gene calls are TRBV6-1 and TRBJ1-2; D call uncertain. V was pared by 2 bases and J by 2 bases, with 9 bases between. The CDR3 extends over 14 amino acids. CDR1 is MNHNS and CDR2 is SASEGT in the germline V gene. The CDR3: CASSEFSVNYGYTF. The CDR3 nucleotides are TGTGCCAGCAGTGAATTCTCAGTAAACTATGGCTACACCTTC.

This clonotype showed up many times. This sequence joins TRBV10-3 and TRBJ1-1; 7 nucleotides line up with TRBD1. J gave up 4 bases and V 5 bases, and 7 bases lay outside the gene matches. CDR1 is ENHRY and CDR2 is SYGVKD in the germline V gene. The CDR3 extends over 14 amino acids. DNA of the CDR3: TGTGCCATCAGTCCAGGGGGGGGAGGCACTGAAGCTTTCTTT. Protein product: CAISPGGGGTEAFF.